The 15 T cell receptor beta chains given below trace back to one sample, sequenced in a study of blood T cell repertoires in COVID-19. Generated by immunoSEQ multiplex PCR, the TCRdb table keeps only in-frame clones and is missing some. In the table there are about 140,000 clones, about 87% of which are singletons. The sequencing input was peripheral blood. All receptors come from an elderly woman with acute or convalescent COVID-19.

The chain employs TRBV18 and TRBJ2-1; D is possibly TRBD2 (7 bases). Germline CDR1 KGHSH, CDR2 LQKENI. V was pared by 1 base and J by 8 bases, with 12 bases between. CDR3 length equals 14 residues. The CDR3 loop is CASSPQGGFYEQFF. The CDR3 bases are TGTGCCAGCTCACCACAGGGGGGGTTCTATGAGCAGTTCTTC.

The chain is built from TRBV30 and TRBJ2-2, with 7 bases matching TRBD1. Germline V gene sequence: CDR1 GTSNPN, CDR2 SVGIG (reference sequence). The V and J ends lost 2 bases and 2 bases, in that order; junction bases with no gene match: 5. The CDR3 totals 15 residues. The CDR3 DNA follows: TGTGCCTGGAGTCTAGGGGACAGAAACACCGGGGAGCTGTTTTTT. Protein sequence: CAWSLGDRNTGELFF.

This chain joins TRBV5-1 and TRBJ1-1; D is unclear. CDR1 is SGHRS, CDR2 YFSETQ, per germline. There are 15 residues in the CDR3. V was pared by 4 bases and J by 1 base, with 14 bases between. CDR3 in amino acids: CASSPMPGSNTEAFF. The CDR3 nucleotides read TGCGCCAGCAGCCCGATGCCGGGATCGAACACTGAAGCTTTCTTT.

V and J are TRBV5-6 and TRBJ2-5; TRBD1 matches at 7 bases. The CDR3 runs to 13 residues. The V gene's germline CDR1 is SGHDT and CDR2 YYEEEE. With V trimmed by 2 bases and J by 3 bases, 1 base remained unmatched. CDR3 sequence reads: CASSFGTEETQYF. The CDR3 bases are TGTGCCAGCAGCTTCGGGACAGAAGAGACCCAGTACTTC.

CDR3 nucleotide sequence: TGTGCCAGCAGCTCTAGGTTAGCGGAAAACTACAATGAGCAGTTCTTC. Its protein product is CASSSRLAENYNEQFF. V gene TRBV7-9 combines with J gene TRBJ2-1, with D possibly matching TRBD2 (6 bases). There are 16 residues in the CDR3. The germline gives CDR1 SEHNR, CDR2 FQNEAQ (reference sequence). V lost 4 bases, J lost 3 bases, and 16 bases lay in between.

The chain carries TRBV6-5 and TRBJ1-3, with a tentative D call TRBD1 (6 bases). The CDR3 covers 15 residues. With 2 bases removed from V and 2 bases from J, the gap between germline ends came to 10 bases. The germline V gene has CDR1 MNHEY and CDR2 SVGAGI. This CDR3 reads CASSYGGRAGNTIYF. CDR3 coding DNA: TGTGCCAGCAGTTACGGGGGCAGGGCTGGAAACACCATATATTTT.

This clone was observed a single time. V usage is TRBV5-8 and J usage is TRBJ1-2; no definite D call. This CDR3 has 13 residues. Germline CDR1 and CDR2: SGHTS and YDEGEE. The germline V and J ends were trimmed by 7 bases and 2 bases, with 12 bases remaining between them. CDR3 DNA: TGTGCCAGCTCCCGCGGGCCCAACTATGGCTACACCTTC. Residues: CASSRGPNYGYTF.

This clone occurred once. The junction and the germline gene differ at one end; a read error may be behind it. The chain uses TRBV5-1 and TRBJ1-1, with TRBD1 as a possible D gene (5 bases). The CDR3 extends over 16 amino acids. Germline V gene data show CDR1 as SGHRS and CDR2 as YFSETQ. CDR3 protein: CASSFGRQGLKTEAFF. In DNA form, the CDR3 reads TGCGCCAGCAGCTTTGGTCGGCAGGGACTGAAAACTGAAGCTTTCTTT.

The chain employs TRBV5-1 and TRBJ2-1; 8 bases match TRBD1. This CDR3 region has 15 residues. CDR1 is SGHRS and CDR2 is YFSETQ in the germline V gene. V trimming: 0 bases; J trimming: 8 bases; junction bases outside the gene matches: 7. This chain's CDR3 is CASSLAGGAVDEQFF. CDR3 DNA sequence: TGCGCCAGCAGCTTGGCAGGGGGCGCGGTAGATGAGCAGTTCTTC.

The chain combines TRBV3-1 (or the pseudogene TRBV3-2) with TRBJ2-3; 7 bases line up with TRBD1. This CDR3 comprises 14 residues. With V trimmed by 4 bases and J by 7 bases, 8 bases remained unmatched. CDR1 is LGHDT, CDR2 YNNKEL, per germline (reference sequence). CDR3 nucleotides: TGTGCCAGCAGCCCCCGGACAGGACCTTATACGCAGTATTTT. Its protein product is CASSPRTGPYTQYF.

The V call is TRBV4-1, the J call TRBJ1-5; 8 bases fit TRBD1. Germline V lookup: CDR1 MGHRA, CDR2 YSYEKL. The J segment lost 7 bases and the V segment lost 5 bases, leaving 19 bases of the junction unmatched. The CDR3 is 18 residues long. The CDR3 nucleotides are TGCGCCAGCAGCTTATGGGCTTCGACAGGGGTATCGAGCCAGCCCCAGCATTTT. It encodes CASSLWASTGVSSQPQHF.

The chain joins TRBV7-3 to TRBJ1-1; D uncertain. The V gene's germline CDR1 is SGHTA and CDR2 FQGTGA. Deletions cut 4 bases from V and 2 bases from J, with 8 bases between. CDR3 length: 13 amino acids. This CDR3 is CASSSYINTEAFF. CDR3 nucleotides: TGTGCCAGCAGCTCATACATTAACACTGAAGCTTTCTTT.

This chain connects TRBV9 to TRBJ2-5; TRBD2 matches 9 bases. V lost 3 bases, J lost 5 bases, and 8 bases stayed unmatched. The CDR3 contains 15 residues. Germline V gene sequence: CDR1 SGDLS, CDR2 YYNGEE. The CDR3 nucleotides read TGTGCCAGCAGCGCGGCGGGGGGGCTAGAGGAGACCCAGTACTTC. Protein product: CASSAAGGLEETQYF.

V gene TRBV5-8 combines with J gene TRBJ1-5; 12 bases match TRBD1. The CDR3 sequence is 18 residues long. CDR1 and CDR2 from the germline V gene are SGHTS and YDEGEE. V shed 3 bases, J shed 2 bases, and the junction held 9 bases outside the gene matches. This CDR3 reads CASSSGDRGPWGNQPQHF. DNA for the CDR3: TGTGCCAGCAGCTCGGGGGACAGGGGGCCGTGGGGCAATCAGCCCCAGCATTTT.

The rearrangement joins TRBV30 to TRBJ2-7; D not certain. CDR1 GTSNPN and CDR2 SVGIG come from the germline V gene (reference sequence). The CDR3 totals 11 residues. V lost 5 bases and J 6 bases, leaving 11 bases between the germline ends. This CDR3 is CAWAESVEQYF. CDR3 sequence (DNA): TGTGCCTGGGCCGAGTCGGTCGAGCAGTACTTC.